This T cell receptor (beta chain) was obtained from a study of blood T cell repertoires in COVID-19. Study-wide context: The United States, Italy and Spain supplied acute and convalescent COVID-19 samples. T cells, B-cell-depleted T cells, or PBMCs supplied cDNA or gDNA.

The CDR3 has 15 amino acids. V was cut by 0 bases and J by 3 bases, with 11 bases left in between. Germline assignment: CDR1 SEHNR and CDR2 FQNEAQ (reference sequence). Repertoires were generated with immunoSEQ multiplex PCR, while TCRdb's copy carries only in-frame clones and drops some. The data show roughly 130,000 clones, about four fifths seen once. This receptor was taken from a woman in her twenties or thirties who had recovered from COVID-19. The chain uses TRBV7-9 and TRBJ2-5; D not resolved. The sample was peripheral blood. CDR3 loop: CASSLALIVEETQYF. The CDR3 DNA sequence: TGTGCCAGCAGCTTAGCGTTAATAGTTGAAGAGACCCAGTACTTC.